The TCR beta chain described here comes from a study of a mutant IDH1 vaccine in newly diagnosed glioma. Sequencing used immunoSEQ multiplex PCR; TCRdb keeps in-frame clones, though not all of them. The sample has 60,000 to 75,000 clones; roughly 78% are singletons. Time point described: baseline, week 1 (first vaccination visit). The treatment was: pre-vaccination baseline after standard-of-care therapy. This clonotype was obtained from a man aged 45-65 years with glioma. This specimen was PBMCs, taken from a glioma patient treated with radiotherapy, temozolomide or both.

CDR3 sequence (DNA): TGTGCCAGCAGCCGCACCAACAGGGGTCCCTACGAGCAGTACTTC. Protein: CASSRTNRGPYEQYF. The chain carries TRBV6-5 and TRBJ2-7, with 7 bases lining up with TRBD1. Per the germline V gene, CDR1 is MNHEY and CDR2 is SVGAGI. V was clipped by 6 bases and J by 2 bases; unmatched bases: 10. This CDR3 contains 15 residues.